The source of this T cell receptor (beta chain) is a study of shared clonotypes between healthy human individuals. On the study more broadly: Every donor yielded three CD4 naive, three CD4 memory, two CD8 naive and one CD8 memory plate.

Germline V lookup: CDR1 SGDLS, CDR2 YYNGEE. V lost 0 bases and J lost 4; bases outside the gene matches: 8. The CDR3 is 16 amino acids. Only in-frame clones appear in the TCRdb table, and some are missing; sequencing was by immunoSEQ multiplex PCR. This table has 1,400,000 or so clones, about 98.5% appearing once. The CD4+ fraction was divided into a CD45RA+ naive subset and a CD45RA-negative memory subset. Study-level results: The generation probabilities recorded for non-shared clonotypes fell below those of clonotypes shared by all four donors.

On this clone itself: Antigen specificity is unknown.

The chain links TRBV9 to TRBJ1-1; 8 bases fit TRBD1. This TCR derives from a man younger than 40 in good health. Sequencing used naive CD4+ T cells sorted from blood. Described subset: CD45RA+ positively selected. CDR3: CASSVGRDRLGTEAFF. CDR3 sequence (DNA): TGTGCCAGCAGCGTAGGGCGGGACAGGTTGGGCACTGAAGCTTTCTTT.